This record concerns one TCR beta chain sequence. This specimen belongs to a study of identical twins. TCRdb reprocessed the 5' RACE reads with MiXCR, giving one entry per CDR3 protein. The sample consists of about 570,000 distinct CDR3 sequences, more than 9% of them appearing once. Trimming removed 2 bases from V and 3 bases from J, with 14 bases in between. The germline V gene encodes CDR1 MDHEN and CDR2 SYDVKM. This CDR3 has 15 residues. This sample also appeared in a second study, on yellow fever vaccine responses in identical twins.

Specimen: PBMCs. This receptor was taken from a woman younger than 30 in good health. The V call is TRBV28, the J call TRBJ2-7; TRBD1 is a possible D gene (6 bases). CDR3 sequence (DNA): TGTGCCAGCAGTTTACCGCAGGGGAAACACTACGAGCAGTACTTC. This translates into CASSLPQGKHYEQYF.